Reported below is one T cell receptor beta chain. This record belongs to a study of blood T cell repertoires in COVID-19. Across the whole study: T cells, B-cell-depleted T cells, or PBMCs provided the cDNA or gDNA that served as material.

The protocol was immunoSEQ multiplex PCR, while the TCRdb copy is restricted to in-frame clones and leaves out a portion. The data show 210,000 or so clones, 88% seen once. Looked up from germline, CDR1 is LNHDA and CDR2 is SQIVND (reference sequence). This CDR3 is built from 15 residues. Trimming cost V 3 bases and J 0 bases; bases outside gene matches: 2. The chain uses TRBV19 and TRBJ2-1; 7 bases map to TRBD2. The sequence was collected from a woman aged 55-75 years with acute or convalescent COVID-19. Input material: peripheral blood. CDR3 sequence: CASSMIAGSYNEQFF. The DNA of the CDR3 is TGTGCCAGTAGTATGATAGCGGGCTCCTACAATGAGCAGTTCTTC.